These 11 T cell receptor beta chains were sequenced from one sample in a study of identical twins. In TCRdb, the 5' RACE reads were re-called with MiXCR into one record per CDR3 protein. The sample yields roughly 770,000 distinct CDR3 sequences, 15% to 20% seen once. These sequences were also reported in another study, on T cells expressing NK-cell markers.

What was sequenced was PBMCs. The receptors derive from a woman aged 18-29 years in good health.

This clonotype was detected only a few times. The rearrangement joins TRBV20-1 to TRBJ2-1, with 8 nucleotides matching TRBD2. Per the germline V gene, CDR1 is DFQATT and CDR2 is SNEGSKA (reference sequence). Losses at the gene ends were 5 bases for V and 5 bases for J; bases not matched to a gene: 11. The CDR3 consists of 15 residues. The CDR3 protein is CSASPLAGLDNEQFF. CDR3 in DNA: TGCAGTGCTTCCCCCCTAGCGGGCTTAGACAATGAGCAGTTCTTC.

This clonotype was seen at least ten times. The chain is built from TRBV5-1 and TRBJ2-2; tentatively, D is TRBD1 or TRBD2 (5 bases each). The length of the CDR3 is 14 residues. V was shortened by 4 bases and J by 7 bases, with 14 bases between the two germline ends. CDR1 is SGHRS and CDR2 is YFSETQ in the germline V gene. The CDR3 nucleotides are TGCGCCAGCAGCCTACGGACGGGGCACGGGGAGCTGTTTTTT. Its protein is CASSLRTGHGELFF.

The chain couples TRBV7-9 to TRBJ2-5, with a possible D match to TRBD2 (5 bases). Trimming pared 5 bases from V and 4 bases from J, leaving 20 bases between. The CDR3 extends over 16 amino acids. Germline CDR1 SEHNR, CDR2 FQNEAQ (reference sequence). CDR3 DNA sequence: TGTGCCAGCAGCCACCCAAGGACGGAAGGAGGAGAGACCCAGTACTTC. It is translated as CASSHPRTEGGETQYF.

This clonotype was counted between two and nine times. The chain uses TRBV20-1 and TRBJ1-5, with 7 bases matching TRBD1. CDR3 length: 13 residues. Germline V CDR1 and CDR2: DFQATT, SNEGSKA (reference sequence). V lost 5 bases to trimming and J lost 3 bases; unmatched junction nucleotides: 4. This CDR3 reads CSAEGATNQPQHF. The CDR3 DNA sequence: TGCAGTGCTGAGGGGGCCACCAATCAGCCCCAGCATTTT.

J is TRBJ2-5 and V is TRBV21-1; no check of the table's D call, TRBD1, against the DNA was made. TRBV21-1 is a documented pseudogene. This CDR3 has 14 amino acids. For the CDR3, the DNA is TGTGCCAGCACCGAAGGGAGGGGGCCAGAGACCCAGTACTTC. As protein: CASTEGRGPETQYF.

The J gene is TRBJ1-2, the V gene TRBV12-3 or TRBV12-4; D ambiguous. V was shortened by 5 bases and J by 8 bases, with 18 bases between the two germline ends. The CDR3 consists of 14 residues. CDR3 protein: CASSIKGPLVGYTF. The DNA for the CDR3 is TGTGCCAGCAGTATAAAAGGACCGCTTGTGGGCTACACCTTC.

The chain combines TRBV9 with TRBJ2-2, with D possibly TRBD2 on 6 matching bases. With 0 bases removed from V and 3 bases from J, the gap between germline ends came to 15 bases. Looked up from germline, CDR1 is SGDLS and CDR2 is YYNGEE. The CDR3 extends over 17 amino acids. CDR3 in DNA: TGTGCCAGCAGCGTAGGCGGGGTTAATACCTACACCGGGGAGCTGTTTTTT. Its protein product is CASSVGGVNTYTGELFF.

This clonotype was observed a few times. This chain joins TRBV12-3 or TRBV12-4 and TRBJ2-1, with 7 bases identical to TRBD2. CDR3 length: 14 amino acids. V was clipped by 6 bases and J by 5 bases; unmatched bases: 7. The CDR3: CASRITSAHNEQFF. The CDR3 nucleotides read TGTGCCAGCAGGATCACTAGCGCCCACAATGAGCAGTTCTTC.

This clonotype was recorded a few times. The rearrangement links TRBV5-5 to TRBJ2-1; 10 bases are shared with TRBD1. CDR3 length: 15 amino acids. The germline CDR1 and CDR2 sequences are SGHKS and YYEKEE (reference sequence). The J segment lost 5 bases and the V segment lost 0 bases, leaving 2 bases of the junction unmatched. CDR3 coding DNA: TGTGCCAGCAGCTTGGATGGGACAGGGGACAATGAGCAGTTCTTC. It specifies CASSLDGTGDNEQFF.

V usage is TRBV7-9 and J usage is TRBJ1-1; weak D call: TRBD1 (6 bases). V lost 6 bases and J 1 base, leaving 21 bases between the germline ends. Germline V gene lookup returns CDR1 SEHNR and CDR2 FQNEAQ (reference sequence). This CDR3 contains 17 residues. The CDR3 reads CASRIPLAGEENTEAFF. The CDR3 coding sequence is TGTGCCAGCAGGATACCCCTCGCAGGGGAGGAGAACACTGAAGCTTTCTTT.

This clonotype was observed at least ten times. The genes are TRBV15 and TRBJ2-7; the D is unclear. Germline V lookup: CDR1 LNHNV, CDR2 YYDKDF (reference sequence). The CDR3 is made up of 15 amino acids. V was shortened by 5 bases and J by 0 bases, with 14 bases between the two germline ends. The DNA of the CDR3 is TGTGCCACCAGCGGCCTGCGTGATAGCTCCTACGAGCAGTACTTC. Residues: CATSGLRDSSYEQYF.